These 31 T cell receptor beta chains originate from one sample sequenced in a study of T cells in Graves' hyperthyroidism and ophthalmopathy. The investigators amplified TCR beta CDR3 regions from RNA transcripts. Initially, a first-round RT-PCR of the TCR CDR3 employed the HTBI primer set. TCRdb re-analysed the multiplex PCR reads in MiXCR, keeping a single row per CDR3 protein. The sample holds about 840,000 distinct CDR3 sequences; 38% are singletons and the top ten take approximately 10%. The sequencing sample was made of blood. These receptors were collected from a man in his late teens or twenties with Graves' hyperthyroidism.

J is TRBJ1-5 and V is TRBV6-1, with unresolved D. CDR1 MNHNS and CDR2 SASEGT come from the germline V gene. This CDR3 has 15 amino acids. Trimming left V 2 bases short and J 8 bases short, with 16 bases between. CDR3 nucleotides: TGTGCCAGCAGTGAACGAGTTGAGGGCGGTAAGCCCCAGCATTTT. Residues: CASSERVEGGKPQHF.

This clonotype was picked up one time. This chain links TRBV15 with TRBJ1-5; TRBD1 is a possible D gene (6 bases). The ends were cut back, 6 bases at V and 2 bases at J, with 14 bases in the middle. CDR1 is LNHNV and CDR2 is YYDKDF in the germline V gene (reference sequence). CDR3 length: 15 amino acids. This CDR3 reads CATRKQGVGNQPQHF. Written as DNA, the CDR3 is TGTGCCACCAGAAAACAGGGAGTCGGCAATCAGCCCCAGCATTTT. Based on the CDR3 plus reference TRBV15 and TRBJ1-5, the full variable domain is DAMVIQNPRYQVTQFGKPVTLSCSQTLNHNVMYWYQQKSSQAPKLLFHYYDKDFNNEADTPDNFQSRRPNTSFCFLDIRSPGLGDTAMYLCATRKQGVGNQPQHFGDGTRLSIL.

The genes are TRBV25-1 and TRBJ1-1; 9 nucleotides agree with TRBD1. V gave up 7 bases and J gave up 5 bases; unmatched junction bases: 5. The CDR3 runs 13 residues. The germline CDR1 and CDR2 sequences are MGHDK and SYGVNS. CDR3 sequence reads: CASKRTGETEAFF. In nucleotides, the CDR3 is TGTGCCAGCAAGCGGACAGGGGAGACTGAAGCTTTCTTT.

The chain uses TRBV2 and TRBJ2-2, with 8 bases fitting TRBD1. Per the germline V gene, CDR1 is SNHLY and CDR2 is FYNNEI. The V and J ends lost 8 bases and 3 bases, in that order; junction bases with no gene match: 5. This CDR3 has 14 amino acids. The CDR3 loop is CASSGTGHTGELFF. CDR3 DNA: TGTGCCAGCTCCGGGACAGGTCACACCGGGGAGCTGTTTTTT.

The chain uses TRBV7-9 and TRBJ2-7; TRBD2 is a possible D gene (6 bases). The V and J ends lost 8 bases and 0 bases respectively, with 14 bases between them. The CDR3 contains 14 residues. Looked up from germline, CDR1 is SEHNR and CDR2 is FQNEAQ (reference sequence). CDR3 region: CASWSGPSSYEQYF. The CDR3 region has the DNA TGTGCCAGCTGGAGCGGGCCCAGCTCCTACGAGCAGTACTTC.

This clonotype was seen many times. V and J are TRBV2 and TRBJ2-2, with 8 bases fitting TRBD2. CDR1 and CDR2 (germline): SNHLY, FYNNEI. The CDR3 has 15 residues. After removal of 4 bases from V and 4 bases from J, the junction contained 5 bases not matched to a gene. This chain's CDR3 is CASSASGSGTGELFF. The CDR3 nucleotides read TGTGCCAGCAGTGCCAGCGGGAGTGGCACCGGGGAGCTGTTTTTT.

In this sample, this clonotype turned up many times. The genes are TRBV9 and TRBJ1-1; perhaps TRBD1 as D (6 bases). V lost 3 bases and J 3 bases, leaving 18 bases between the germline ends. Germline CDR1 and CDR2: SGDLS and YYNGEE. The CDR3 has 16 amino acids. The DNA for the CDR3 is TGTGCCAGCAGCGACCTCAGGGGAGTAGGTTACACTGAAGCTTTCTTT. Translating gives CASSDLRGVGYTEAFF.

The chain has TRBV10-3 and TRBJ2-2; D unclear. There are 11 residues in the CDR3. Trimming removed 2 bases from V and 8 bases from J, with 3 bases in between. Germline V gene data show CDR1 as ENHRY and CDR2 as SYGVKD. CDR3 nucleotides: TGTGCCATCAGTGAGATTGGGGAGCTGTTTTTT. Protein product: CAISEIGELFF.

This clonotype has just a few counts. The chain joins TRBV2 to TRBJ2-3; 12 bases align to TRBD2. Germline-derived CDR1 and CDR2 are SNHLY and FYNNEI. The V gene end was trimmed by 5 bases and the J gene end by 5 bases; junction bases not matched to a gene: 11. This CDR3 spans 17 amino acids. CDR3: CASSRIPSGGAEDTQYF. For the CDR3, the DNA is TGTGCCAGCAGTAGAATCCCTAGCGGGGGGGCCGAAGATACGCAGTATTTT.

This clonotype was found once. The rearrangement joins TRBV7-6 to TRBJ2-7; 10 nucleotides line up with TRBD1. The CDR3 extends over 16 amino acids. Germline-derived CDR1 and CDR2 are SGHVS and FNYEAQ. The ends lost 5 bases at V and 7 bases at J; junction bases unmatched: 14. Here the CDR3 reads CASSPPGTGVLKEQYF. CDR3 coding DNA: TGTGCCAGCAGCCCTCCAGGGACAGGGGTCCTTAAGGAGCAGTACTTC.

On this clonotype itself: One junction end does not reproduce the germline sequence, and a read error may be involved. The chain is built from TRBV10-3 and TRBJ1-5, with D unclear. Germline-derived CDR1 and CDR2 are ENHRY and SYGVKD. There are 14 residues in the CDR3. CDR3 sequence (DNA): TGTGCCAGCAGTGAGTGGAGGGGCAATCAGCCCCAGCATTTT. Its translation is CASSEWRGNQPQHF.

The chain carries TRBV20-1 and TRBJ1-1; TRBD1 aligns across 7 bases. Trimming removed 0 bases from V and 9 bases from J; junction bases left unmatched: 13. Per the germline V gene, CDR1 is DFQATT and CDR2 is SNEGSKA (reference sequence). The CDR3 contains 15 residues. CDR3 DNA sequence: TGCAGTGCTAGAGAGCTGGTCGGGCAGGGGGGGAAAGCTTTCTTT. Its translation: CSARELVGQGGKAFF.

The J gene is TRBJ2-5, the V gene TRBV5-6; D is ambiguous. Germline-derived CDR1 and CDR2 are SGHDT and YYEEEE. CDR3 length: 18 amino acids. The V and J ends lost 3 bases and 5 bases respectively, with 26 bases between them. CDR3 residues: CASSSTHAGVGTGETQYF. CDR3 sequence (DNA): TGTGCCAGCAGCTCCACGCACGCCGGTGTTGGTACGGGTGAGACCCAGTACTTC. Full variable domain (rest looked up from reference TRBV5-6 and TRBJ2-5): DAGVTQSPTHLIKTRGQQVTLRCSPKSGHDTVSWYQQALGQGPQFIFQYYEEEERQRGNFPDRFSGHQFPNYSSELNVNALLLGDSALYLCASSSTHAGVGTGETQYFGPGTRLLVL.

The table lists this clonotype with a few counts. The rearrangement links TRBV13 to TRBJ2-7; D call uncertain. V gave up 2 bases and J gave up 5 bases, with 10 bases separating them. The CDR3 is 13 residues long. CDR1 is PRHDT, CDR2 FYEKMQ, per germline (reference sequence). The DNA of the CDR3 is TGTGCCAGCAGCTTATGGCTTTTCCACGAGCAGTACTTC. Its protein is CASSLWLFHEQYF.

This clonotype was seen many times. This chain uses TRBV9 with TRBJ1-6; 7 nucleotides match TRBD1. V shed 2 bases, J shed 7 bases, and the junction held 3 bases outside the gene matches. The CDR3 is 14 residues long. CDR1 and CDR2 from the germline V gene are SGDLS and YYNGEE. For the CDR3, the DNA is TGTGCCAGCAGCGTCGAGACAGGGAATTCACCCCTCCACTTT. As protein: CASSVETGNSPLHF.

The rearrangement uses TRBV7-2 and TRBJ1-3; 10 bases are shared with TRBD1. Germline V gene lookup returns CDR1 SGHTA and CDR2 FQGNSA. Trimming cost V 3 bases and J 4 bases; bases outside gene matches: 3. The CDR3 totals 15 residues. CDR3 sequence: CASSFDRGRGNTIYF. The CDR3 DNA sequence: TGTGCCAGCAGCTTCGACAGGGGGCGAGGAAACACCATATATTTT.

The table lists this clonotype with many counts. This chain uses TRBV29-1 with TRBJ2-7; perhaps TRBD1 as D (6 bases). CDR3 length: 14 residues. Germline V gives CDR1 SQVTM, CDR2 ANQGSEA. Trimming took 3 bases from V and 2 from J, leaving 14 bases between them. The CDR3 here is CSVEQAGVTYEQYF. DNA of the CDR3: TGCAGCGTTGAGCAGGCAGGGGTAACCTACGAGCAGTACTTC.

As for this clonotype: Germline is not matched at one junction end, which may reflect a read error. The rearrangement uses TRBV5-1 and TRBJ1-5; D gene ambiguous. CDR1 SGHRS and CDR2 YFSETQ come from the germline V gene. This CDR3 has 15 amino acids. As DNA, the CDR3 is TGTGCCAGCAGCCTACCGGCGCATAGCAATCAGCCCCAGCATTTT. It translates to CASSLPAHSNQPQHF.

The table lists this clonotype with a few counts. V gene TRBV12-3 or TRBV12-4 combines with J gene TRBJ1-5; D uncertain. Trimming cost V 4 bases and J 0 bases, with 7 bases left between them. This CDR3 region has 14 residues. The CDR3 nucleotides read TGTGCCAGCAGTTGGGAGGATAGCAATCAGCCCCAGCATTTT. Its translation is CASSWEDSNQPQHF.

The chain couples TRBV9 to TRBJ1-3, with unresolved D. Trimming left V 4 bases short and J 0 bases short, with 14 bases between. Germline lookup yields CDR1 SGDLS and CDR2 YYNGEE. The CDR3 loop spans 16 amino acids. The CDR3 DNA follows: TGTGCCAGCAGCACCTCAGCTATCACCTCTGGAAACACCATATATTTT. Protein product: CASSTSAITSGNTIYF.

The chain combines TRBV20-1 with TRBJ2-5, with 8 positions matching TRBD2. Germline assignment: CDR1 DFQATT and CDR2 SNEGSKA (reference sequence). The trim removed 7 bases at V and 1 base at J, leaving 14 bases unmatched. The CDR3 is 16 amino acids. The CDR3 bases are TGCAGTGGAATCCCCCGACTAGCGCACTTCCAAGAGACCCAGTACTTC. This translates into CSGIPRLAHFQETQYF.

The chain links TRBV19 to TRBJ1-2; 8 bases map to TRBD1. With 9 bases clipped from V and 7 bases from J, the junction kept 4 bases outside the gene matches. CDR3 length equals 11 residues. Germline assignment: CDR1 LNHDA and CDR2 SQIVND (reference sequence). In DNA, the CDR3 is TGTGCCAGCCTCGACAGGGGTGGCTACACCTTC. This translates into CASLDRGGYTF.

This clonotype has a count of ten or more. This chain joins TRBV2 and TRBJ1-3; D not certain. The V end lost 1 base, the J end lost 9 bases, and 13 bases lay between the germline ends. The CDR3 is 14 residues long. Per the germline V gene, CDR1 is SNHLY and CDR2 is FYNNEI. CDR3 DNA: TGTGCCAGCAGTGAAGACTTTGGTGATGGCACCATATATTTT. This translates into CASSEDFGDGTIYF.

This clonotype was picked up a small number of times. The genes are TRBV12-3 or TRBV12-4 and TRBJ2-7; tentative D call: TRBD2 (6 bases). V lost 6 bases, J lost 4 bases, and 22 bases lay in between. The CDR3 covers 16 residues. The CDR3: CASSPGTGGGLYEQYF. The CDR3 DNA follows: TGTGCCAGCAGCCCCGGGACTGGAGGAGGTTTGTACGAGCAGTACTTC.

This chain connects TRBV7-6 to TRBJ2-7; no clear D. The CDR3 consists of 13 residues. With 5 bases removed from V and 1 base from J, the gap between germline ends came to 9 bases. CDR1 SGHVS and CDR2 FNYEAQ come from the germline V gene. CDR3 region: CASSRNPSYEQYF. The CDR3, as DNA: TGTGCCAGCAGCCGGAATCCTTCCTACGAGCAGTACTTC.

The chain joins TRBV7-2 to TRBJ2-7; D may be TRBD2 (6 bases). CDR3 length: 15 amino acids. Trimming took off 3 bases at V and 0 bases at J, with 12 bases between the two ends. Per the germline V gene, CDR1 is SGHTA and CDR2 is FQGNSA. CDR3 DNA sequence: TGTGCCAGCAGCTTCCGGGACTCGGCCTCCTACGAGCAGTACTTC. This sequence encodes CASSFRDSASYEQYF.

This clonotype came up a few times. The chain is built from TRBV6-1 and TRBJ2-7, with D tentatively TRBD1 (7 bases). Trimming shortened V by 5 bases and J by 3 bases, and 14 bases separated the two germline ends. This CDR3 has 14 residues. Germline CDR1 reads MNHNS; CDR2 reads SASEGT. The CDR3 DNA follows: TGTGCCAGCAGTAAGGACAGGAGGGACTACGAGCAGTACTTC. It specifies CASSKDRRDYEQYF.

The gene calls are TRBV4-3 and TRBJ1-4, with D perhaps matching TRBD1 (6 bases). Trimming stripped 1 base from V and 7 bases from J, with 16 bases between. The germline CDR1 and CDR2 sequences are LGHNA and YSLEER. The CDR3 extends over 16 amino acids. The CDR3 sequence: CASSQGQGFKGEKLFF. As DNA, the CDR3 is TGCGCCAGCAGCCAAGGCCAGGGGTTTAAGGGTGAAAAACTGTTTTTT.

This clonotype was observed a handful of times. V is TRBV7-2 and J is TRBJ2-7, with D possibly being TRBD1 (6 bases). The V end was cut by 5 bases, the J end by 5 bases, with 22 bases between. The CDR3 extends over 16 amino acids. Germline-derived CDR1 and CDR2 are SGHTA and FQGNSA. This CDR3 reads CASSQYAGATSHEQYF. DNA of the CDR3: TGTGCCAGCAGCCAATATGCAGGGGCCACGTCCCACGAGCAGTACTTC.

This clonotype came up many times. This chain connects TRBV29-1 to TRBJ1-5; no firm D call. V lost 4 bases and J lost 4, with 11 bases in between. The CDR3 spans 13 residues. CDR1 SQVTM and CDR2 ANQGSEA come from the germline V gene. DNA of the CDR3: TGCAGCGTTGGAGGTGGGTGGAATCAGCCCCAGCATTTT. Residues: CSVGGGWNQPQHF.

The chain recombines TRBV9 with TRBJ2-7, with D possibly TRBD1 on 5 matching bases. The CDR3 covers 13 residues. The germline V gene has CDR1 SGDLS and CDR2 YYNGEE. V lost 4 bases and J 6 bases, leaving 14 bases between the germline ends. CDR3 amino acids: CASSTQGLSEQYF. DNA for the CDR3: TGTGCCAGCAGCACCCAGGGCCTAAGCGAGCAGTACTTC.